The 18 T cell receptor beta chains listed next were all sequenced from one sample in a study of identical twins. TCRdb analysed the 5' RACE reads with MiXCR anew, one entry per CDR3 protein. The sample lists 310,000 or so distinct CDR3 sequences; more than 8% were seen once. These data also formed part of another study, on yellow fever vaccine responses in identical twins.

The sample taken for sequencing was CD8+ T cells sorted from blood. These TCRs come from a woman younger than 30 in good health.

V gene TRBV29-1 combines with J gene TRBJ2-5; 10 positions agree with TRBD1. This CDR3 spans 13 amino acids. The germline V gene encodes CDR1 SQVTM and CDR2 ANQGSEA. Trimming took 6 bases from V and 4 from J; bases not matched to a gene: 5. The CDR3 DNA follows: TGCAGCGTGGACAGGGGGATAGCAGAGACCCAGTACTTC. Translated, it gives CSVDRGIAETQYF.

The chain employs TRBV29-1 and TRBJ2-3, with unresolved D. Germline CDR1 reads SQVTM; CDR2 reads ANQGSEA. The CDR3 spans 13 residues. Trimming took 1 base from V and 2 from J, leaving 7 bases between them. CDR3 nucleotides: TGCAGCGTTGAAGTTGAACTCACAGATACGCAGTATTTT. It encodes CSVEVELTDTQYF.

This clonotype was recorded at least ten times. The V call is TRBV10-3, the J call TRBJ1-5, with D possibly matching TRBD1 (6 bases). The CDR3 totals 16 residues. Germline assignment: CDR1 ENHRY and CDR2 SYGVKD. Trimming took off 1 base at V and 1 base at J, with 11 bases between the two ends. The DNA of the CDR3 is TGTGCCATCAGTGAGTTGGGGGCCGACAGCAATCAGCCCCAGCATTTT. This translates into CAISELGADSNQPQHF.

The J gene is TRBJ2-7, the V gene TRBV3-1; 9 bases fit TRBD1. Germline loops: CDR1 LGHDT, CDR2 YNNKEL (reference sequence). CDR3 length: 15 residues. V lost 4 bases and J lost 3; bases outside the gene matches: 7. The CDR3 nucleotides are TGTGCCAGCAGCCGGGACAGGGCTATGCTCTACGAGCAGTACTTC. This gives the protein CASSRDRAMLYEQYF.

V and J are TRBV9 and TRBJ2-3, with D possibly matching TRBD1 (5 bases). CDR1 is SGDLS and CDR2 is YYNGEE in the germline V gene. CDR3 size: 16 residues. Trimming pared 6 bases from V and 0 bases from J, leaving 17 bases between. CDR3 sequence reads: CASTRTGKTSTDTQYF. The CDR3 region has the DNA TGTGCCAGCACCCGAACAGGAAAGACTAGCACAGATACGCAGTATTTT.

This clonotype was observed many times. The V gene is TRBV21-1, the J gene TRBJ2-3; TRBD1 was called by the table and not checked on the DNA. TRBV21-1 is listed as a pseudogene. The CDR3 runs to 17 residues. The CDR3 DNA reads as TGTGCCAGCAGCTTCCCGGGGCAGGGGGCTAGCACAGATACGCAGTATTTT. This encodes CASSFPGQGASTDTQYF.

This chain uses TRBV3-1 with TRBJ2-7; D perhaps matches TRBD2 (5 bases). Germline V lookup: CDR1 LGHDT, CDR2 YNNKEL (reference sequence). CDR3 length: 14 residues. Trimming removed 1 base from V and 1 base from J, with 8 bases in between. CDR3 bases: TGTGCCAGCAGCCAAGGGAGGACTTCCTACGAGCAGTACTTC. Translation gives CASSQGRTSYEQYF.

Only a few counts were recorded for this clonotype. The chain links TRBV6-1 to TRBJ1-1, with 8 bases matching TRBD1. V lost 5 bases, J lost 4 bases, and 12 bases stayed unmatched. In germline, CDR1 is MNHNS, CDR2 SASEGT. This CDR3 comprises 16 residues. CDR3 in amino acids: CASSSQPGGLGTEAFF. CDR3 nucleotide sequence: TGTGCCAGCAGTAGCCAACCAGGGGGCTTGGGCACTGAAGCTTTCTTT.

This clonotype was found a few times. The CDR3 DNA sequence: TGTGCCAGCAGCTTAGTTTCCCTGGCCTACGAGCAGTACTTC. This gives the protein CASSLVSLAYEQYF. V gene TRBV7-9 combines with J gene TRBJ2-7; the D is unclear. The V end was cut by 1 base, the J end by 2 bases, with 9 bases between. This CDR3 is 14 amino acids long. Germline CDR1 and CDR2: SEHNR and FQNEAQ (reference sequence).

V and J are TRBV14 and TRBJ2-2, with 9 bases matching TRBD1. Germline loops: CDR1 SGHDN, CDR2 FVKESK. J lost 1 base, V lost 6 bases, and 9 bases had no gene match. The CDR3 is 17 amino acids. CDR3 sequence: CASSPTGTGLNTGELFF. The CDR3 nucleotides read TGTGCCAGCAGTCCCACCGGGACAGGGTTGAACACCGGGGAGCTGTTTTTT.

The chain combines TRBV7-2 with TRBJ2-7; perhaps TRBD2 as D (5 bases). This CDR3 contains 16 residues. Deletions cut 3 bases from V and 1 base from J, with 16 bases between. The germline CDR1 and CDR2 sequences are SGHTA and FQGNSA. The CDR3 DNA reads TGTGCCAGCAGCTTTTCCGCGCGGGCCCTTTCCTACGAGCAGTACTTC. Protein product: CASSFSARALSYEQYF.

This clonotype was seen many times. The rearrangement uses TRBV6-1 and TRBJ2-5; TRBD1 matches 8 bases. Losses at the gene ends were 6 bases for V and 3 bases for J; bases not matched to a gene: 15. From germline, CDR1 is MNHNS and CDR2 SASEGT. The CDR3 runs to 17 residues. CDR3 residues: CASSQDRANFQEETQYF. The DNA for the CDR3 is TGTGCCAGCAGCCAGGACAGGGCCAACTTCCAAGAAGAGACCCAGTACTTC.

Remarks on this clonotype: Sequence at one end of the junction differs from germline and may be a read error. V is TRBV7-9 and J is TRBJ2-7, with 7 bases matching TRBD1. CDR1 and CDR2 from the germline V gene are SEHNR and FQNEAQ (reference sequence). The CDR3 consists of 14 residues. DNA for the CDR3: TGTGCCAGCACCCTCCTCTCGTTTGGACAGGAGCGTGACTTC. Its translation: CASTLLSFGQERDF.

The rearrangement joins TRBV9 to TRBJ2-1; a weak D match, TRBD1 (5 bases). The CDR3 contains 14 residues. The germline CDR1 and CDR2 sequences are SGDLS and YYNGEE. Trimming left V 0 bases short and J 8 bases short, with 12 bases between. The CDR3 sequence: CASSVARVGDEQFF. The CDR3 coding sequence is TGTGCCAGCAGCGTAGCCAGGGTTGGCGATGAGCAGTTCTTC.

This clonotype was counted a few times. The chain combines TRBV29-1 with TRBJ2-7; D is uncertain. In germline, CDR1 is SQVTM, CDR2 ANQGSEA. V dropped 4 bases and J dropped 6 bases, with 10 bases sitting between them. The length of the CDR3 is 11 residues. The CDR3 sequence: CSVVVGGEQYF. CDR3 DNA: TGCAGCGTTGTTGTAGGCGGCGAGCAGTACTTC.

This clonotype was recorded a few times. The chain carries TRBV4-2 and TRBJ2-1; D is perhaps TRBD2 (7 bases). CDR1 and CDR2 (germline): LGHNA, YNFKEQ. This CDR3 has 16 residues. V gave up 4 bases and J gave up 4 bases, with 17 bases separating them. The CDR3 coding sequence is TGTGCCAGCAGCCCCGTGGGGGGGGGCGCGTACAATGAGCAGTTCTTC. Translation: CASSPVGGGAYNEQFF.

The sample holds a few counts of this clonotype. The chain recombines TRBV7-9 with TRBJ2-7, with 7 bases identical to TRBD1. Germline loops: CDR1 SEHNR, CDR2 FQNEAQ (reference sequence). This CDR3 spans 14 amino acids. Trimming cost V 4 bases and J 5 bases; bases outside gene matches: 8. The CDR3 region is CASSSRQGPHEQYF. CDR3 in DNA: TGTGCCAGCAGCTCCAGACAGGGCCCCCACGAGCAGTACTTC.

This chain joins TRBV27 and TRBJ2-3; 8 bases agree with TRBD2. Germline V CDR1 and CDR2: MNHEY, SMNVEV (reference sequence). The CDR3 totals 17 residues. V was clipped by 5 bases and J by 2 bases; unmatched bases: 12. The DNA for the CDR3 is TGTGCCAGCAGTAATTTAGGGGCTAGCGGGCCCACAGATACGCAGTATTTT. It encodes CASSNLGASGPTDTQYF.